This is a list of T cell receptor beta chains from one sample in a study of T cells after yellow fever vaccination. Via MiXCR, TCRdb re-called the 5' RACE reads, giving one row per CDR3 protein. The sample holds 500,000 to 650,000 distinct CDR3 sequences, about 14% seen once. Sequencing used PBMCs, obtained on the day of the yellow fever booster vaccination. The receptor set was obtained from a man under 40 who received the YFV17D yellow fever vaccine. CDR3s include the opening cysteine and the closing phenylalanine or tryptophan. The D gene is left open where the match is weak. Rows may omit the clone size; those that give it use once, few, many or a size class.

d_call: -
v_call: TRBV2
cdr3_length: 16
j_call: TRBJ2-5
clone_size: few
cdr3_aa: CASSEDTGLARETQYF
cdr3_nt: TGTGCCAGCAGTGAAGATACGGGTTTAGCGAGGGAGACCCAGTACTTC

d_call: -
v_call: TRBV29-1
cdr3_length: 12
j_call: TRBJ2-3
clone_size: -
cdr3_aa: CSVEEGTDTQYF
cdr3_nt: TGCAGCGTTGAAGAGGGCACAGATACGCAGTATTTT

d_call: TRBD2
v_call: TRBV20-1
cdr3_length: 15
j_call: TRBJ2-7
clone_size: -
cdr3_aa: CSARDIGGRAYEQYF
cdr3_nt: TGCAGTGCTAGAGATATCGGCGGGAGAGCCTACGAGCAGTACTTC

d_call: -
v_call: TRBV4-3
cdr3_length: 14
j_call: TRBJ2-1
clone_size: -
cdr3_aa: CASSQEVLFNEQFF
cdr3_nt: TGCGCCAGCAGCCAAGAAGTACTCTTCAATGAGCAGTTCTTC

d_call: -
v_call: TRBV7-8
cdr3_length: 14
j_call: TRBJ1-2
clone_size: -
cdr3_aa: CASSLVGRNYGYTF
cdr3_nt: TGTGCCAGCAGCTTAGTAGGCAGGAACTATGGCTACACCTTC

d_call: -
v_call: TRBV28
cdr3_length: 14
j_call: TRBJ1-1
clone_size: -
cdr3_aa: CASSSVSRNTEAFF
cdr3_nt: TGTGCCAGCAGCTCGGTCAGCCGGAACACTGAAGCTTTCTTT

d_call: TRBD2
v_call: TRBV15
cdr3_length: 13
j_call: TRBJ2-5
clone_size: -
cdr3_aa: CATSTSAQREVHF
cdr3_nt: TGTGCCACCAGCACTTCTGCCCAGCGGGAGGTTCACTTC

d_call: TRBD2
v_call: TRBV7-2
cdr3_length: 16
j_call: TRBJ2-3
clone_size: -
cdr3_aa: CASSLVAGARTDTQYF
cdr3_nt: TGTGCCAGCAGCTTGGTAGCGGGAGCTCGGACAGATACGCAGTATTTT

d_call: TRBD1
v_call: TRBV7-9
cdr3_length: 16
j_call: TRBJ1-1
clone_size: many
cdr3_aa: CASSSGQGGVNTEAFF
cdr3_nt: TGTGCCAGCAGCTCTGGGCAGGGGGGGGTGAACACTGAAGCTTTCTTT

d_call: TRBD2
v_call: TRBV7-2
cdr3_length: 15
j_call: TRBJ2-1
clone_size: few
cdr3_aa: CASSLSGSESDEQFF
cdr3_nt: TGTGCCAGCAGTCTGAGCGGGAGTGAGTCAGATGAGCAGTTCTTC

d_call: -
v_call: TRBV6-5
cdr3_length: 17
j_call: TRBJ2-1
clone_size: many
cdr3_aa: CASSYSGAEASYNEQFF
cdr3_nt: TGTGCCAGCAGTTATTCAGGCGCCGAGGCCTCCTACAATGAGCAGTTCTTC

d_call: -
v_call: TRBV6-2/TRBV6-3
cdr3_length: 14
j_call: TRBJ2-1
clone_size: -
cdr3_aa: CASSYTSRMGEQFF
cdr3_nt: TGTGCCAGCAGTTACACGTCCCGGATGGGGGAGCAGTTCTTC

d_call: -
v_call: TRBV5-1
cdr3_length: 15
j_call: TRBJ2-2
clone_size: few
cdr3_aa: CASSLPAGATGELFF
cdr3_nt: TGCGCCAGCAGTTTACCAGCCGGAGCCACCGGGGAGCTGTTTTTT

d_call: -
v_call: TRBV29-1
cdr3_length: 13
j_call: TRBJ1-2
clone_size: few
cdr3_aa: CSVEGGTPYGYTF
cdr3_nt: TGCAGCGTTGAAGGGGGGACACCCTATGGCTACACCTTC

d_call: -
v_call: TRBV14
cdr3_length: 13
j_call: TRBJ2-7
clone_size: -
cdr3_aa: CASSPYYSSEQYF
cdr3_nt: TGTGCCAGCAGCCCGTACTACTCGAGCGAGCAGTACTTC

d_call: TRBD1
v_call: TRBV12-3/TRBV12-4
cdr3_length: 15
j_call: TRBJ2-3
clone_size: few
cdr3_aa: CASSFVGQGADTQYF
cdr3_nt: TGTGCCAGCAGTTTTGTCGGACAGGGGGCAGATACGCAGTATTTT

d_call: TRBD2
v_call: TRBV5-6
cdr3_length: 17
j_call: TRBJ2-2
clone_size: many
cdr3_aa: CASSLFGLAGDARELFF
cdr3_nt: TGTGCCAGCAGCTTGTTCGGACTAGCGGGAGATGCGCGGGAGCTGTTTTTT

d_call: -
v_call: TRBV20-1
cdr3_length: 13
j_call: TRBJ2-2
clone_size: -
cdr3_aa: CSARDRGTGELFF
cdr3_nt: TGCAGTGCTAGAGATAGGGGAACCGGGGAGCTGTTTTTT

d_call: TRBD2
v_call: TRBV11-2
cdr3_length: 18
j_call: TRBJ2-1
clone_size: -
cdr3_aa: CASSSRLTSGSSYNEQFF
cdr3_nt: TGTGCCAGCAGCTCTAGATTGACTAGCGGGAGCTCCTACAATGAGCAGTTCTTC

d_call: TRBD2
v_call: TRBV20-1
cdr3_length: 14
j_call: TRBJ2-3
clone_size: -
cdr3_aa: CSALSGRGSDTQYF
cdr3_nt: TGCAGTGCTCTTAGCGGGAGAGGGTCAGATACGCAGTATTTT

d_call: -
v_call: TRBV5-4
cdr3_length: 13
j_call: TRBJ2-7
clone_size: few
cdr3_aa: CASSPGQSVEQYF
cdr3_nt: TGTGCCAGCAGCCCTGGGCAGTCGGTCGAGCAGTACTTC

d_call: TRBD1
v_call: TRBV6-2/TRBV6-3
cdr3_length: 20
j_call: TRBJ1-6
clone_size: many
cdr3_aa: CASSRTAGGPIWGYDSPLHF
cdr3_nt: TGTGCCAGCAGCCGGACCGCAGGGGGGCCTATATGGGGTTATGATTCACCCCTCCACTTT

d_call: TRBD1
v_call: TRBV4-3
cdr3_length: 15
j_call: TRBJ2-7
clone_size: -
cdr3_aa: CASSQGTGGSVEQYF
cdr3_nt: TGCGCCAGCAGCCAAGGGACAGGGGGGTCGGTCGAGCAGTACTTC

d_call: TRBD2
v_call: TRBV20-1
cdr3_length: 15
j_call: TRBJ2-1
clone_size: few
cdr3_aa: CSAREPSGRNNEQFF
cdr3_nt: TGCAGTGCTAGGGAACCTAGCGGGAGAAACAATGAGCAGTTCTTC

d_call: -
v_call: TRBV7-2
cdr3_length: 13
j_call: TRBJ2-5
clone_size: -
cdr3_aa: CASSNPAGETQYF
cdr3_nt: TGTGCCAGCAGCAACCCGGCCGGGGAGACCCAGTACTTC

d_call: -
v_call: TRBV20-1
cdr3_length: 14
j_call: TRBJ2-3
clone_size: -
cdr3_aa: CSAPTGQSTDTQYF
cdr3_nt: TGCAGTGCTCCCACCGGACAGAGCACAGATACGCAGTATTTT

d_call: -
v_call: TRBV5-1
cdr3_length: 12
j_call: TRBJ2-3
clone_size: many
cdr3_aa: CASSLDRDTQYF
cdr3_nt: TGCGCCAGCAGCTTGGATCGGGATACGCAGTATTTT

d_call: -
v_call: TRBV20-1
cdr3_length: 15
j_call: TRBJ1-1
clone_size: -
cdr3_aa: CSARDVRGQRSEAFF
cdr3_nt: TGCAGTGCTAGAGATGTGAGGGGTCAACGGTCTGAAGCTTTCTTT

d_call: TRBD2
v_call: TRBV20-1
cdr3_length: 14
j_call: TRBJ2-1
clone_size: few
cdr3_aa: CSASGASGTNEQFF
cdr3_nt: TGCAGTGCTAGTGGGGCTAGCGGGACTAATGAGCAGTTCTTC

d_call: -
v_call: TRBV18
cdr3_length: 14
j_call: TRBJ2-7
clone_size: few
cdr3_aa: CASSPPPRVGEQYF
cdr3_nt: TGTGCCAGCTCACCACCCCCAAGGGTTGGGGAGCAGTACTTC

d_call: -
v_call: TRBV18
cdr3_length: 14
j_call: TRBJ2-2
clone_size: -
cdr3_aa: CASSPPVRASELFF
cdr3_nt: TGTGCCAGCTCACCACCGGTCAGGGCGTCGGAGCTGTTTTTT

d_call: TRBD2
v_call: TRBV2
cdr3_length: 15
j_call: TRBJ2-1
clone_size: -
cdr3_aa: CASSEWTSGRNEQFF
cdr3_nt: TGTGCCAGCAGTGAGTGGACTAGCGGGAGAAATGAGCAGTTCTTC

d_call: -
v_call: TRBV7-2
cdr3_length: 15
j_call: TRBJ2-1
clone_size: few
cdr3_aa: CASSLWGPFNNEQFF
cdr3_nt: TGTGCCAGCAGCTTATGGGGACCTTTTAACAATGAGCAGTTCTTC

d_call: -
v_call: TRBV7-2
cdr3_length: 18
j_call: TRBJ2-3
clone_size: many
cdr3_aa: CASSLSSISGARSDTQYF
cdr3_nt: TGTGCCAGCAGCTTATCTAGCATCTCGGGAGCCCGGTCCGATACGCAGTATTTT

d_call: -
v_call: TRBV7-6
cdr3_length: 14
j_call: TRBJ2-3
clone_size: few
cdr3_aa: CASSLVQYTDTQYF
cdr3_nt: TGTGCCAGCAGCTTAGTACAGTACACAGATACGCAGTATTTT

d_call: TRBD1
v_call: TRBV20-1
cdr3_length: 14
j_call: TRBJ2-1
clone_size: -
cdr3_aa: CSARGTGSGDEQFF
cdr3_nt: TGCAGTGCTAGAGGGACAGGGTCAGGCGATGAGCAGTTCTTC

d_call: -
v_call: TRBV25-1
cdr3_length: 12
j_call: TRBJ2-7
clone_size: -
cdr3_aa: CASSRLGDEQYF
cdr3_nt: TGTGCCAGCAGTAGATTGGGGGACGAGCAGTACTTC

d_call: TRBD2
v_call: TRBV7-2
cdr3_length: 14
j_call: TRBJ2-5
clone_size: -
cdr3_aa: CASSSGTSSGTQYF
cdr3_nt: TGTGCCAGCAGCTCTGGGACTAGCTCGGGGACCCAGTACTTC

d_call: TRBD1
v_call: TRBV12-3/TRBV12-4
cdr3_length: 16
j_call: TRBJ2-5
clone_size: few
cdr3_aa: CASSPRQGRRAETQYF
cdr3_nt: TGTGCCAGCAGTCCTCGACAGGGGAGGCGAGCGGAGACCCAGTACTTC

d_call: TRBD2
v_call: TRBV11-2
cdr3_length: 18
j_call: TRBJ2-7
clone_size: once
cdr3_aa: CASSYGTSGRGFSGEQYF
cdr3_nt: TGTGCCAGCAGCTACGGGACTAGCGGGAGGGGATTTTCAGGCGAGCAGTACTTC

d_call: -
v_call: TRBV14
cdr3_length: 18
j_call: TRBJ2-1
clone_size: few
cdr3_aa: CASSQDLGSLNSYNEQFF
cdr3_nt: TGTGCCAGCAGCCAAGATCTTGGCAGTCTCAACTCCTACAATGAGCAGTTCTTC

d_call: -
v_call: TRBV18
cdr3_length: 14
j_call: TRBJ2-3
clone_size: -
cdr3_aa: CASSPDTHTDTQYF
cdr3_nt: TGTGCCAGCTCACCAGACACCCACACAGATACGCAGTATTTT

d_call: TRBD2
v_call: TRBV5-1
cdr3_length: 15
j_call: TRBJ2-2
clone_size: many
cdr3_aa: CASSLGTSGTGELFF
cdr3_nt: TGTGCCAGCAGCTTAGGGACTAGCGGGACCGGGGAGCTGTTTTTT

d_call: -
v_call: TRBV4-3
cdr3_length: 18
j_call: TRBJ2-1
clone_size: few
cdr3_aa: CASSQDLLAREIRNEQFF
cdr3_nt: TGCGCCAGCAGCCAAGATCTACTAGCTCGAGAGATCCGCAATGAGCAGTTCTTC

d_call: -
v_call: TRBV7-2
cdr3_length: 12
j_call: TRBJ2-5
clone_size: -
cdr3_aa: CASSLWSETQYF
cdr3_nt: TGTGCCAGCAGCCTATGGTCGGAGACCCAGTACTTC

d_call: -
v_call: TRBV7-9
cdr3_length: 15
j_call: TRBJ2-5
clone_size: many
cdr3_aa: CASSPPLRLGETQYF
cdr3_nt: TGTGCCAGCAGCCCCCCTCTACGGCTAGGAGAGACCCAGTACTTC

d_call: -
v_call: TRBV5-6
cdr3_length: 15
j_call: TRBJ2-1
clone_size: few
cdr3_aa: CASSLGPPSYNEQFF
cdr3_nt: TGTGCCAGCAGCTTGGGACCACCCTCCTACAATGAGCAGTTCTTC

d_call: TRBD2
v_call: TRBV19
cdr3_length: 16
j_call: TRBJ2-1
clone_size: -
cdr3_aa: CASSIRGGSRGNEQFF
cdr3_nt: TGTGCCAGTAGTATAAGAGGCGGGAGTAGAGGAAATGAGCAGTTCTTC

d_call: TRBD1
v_call: TRBV10-3
cdr3_length: 13
j_call: TRBJ2-7
clone_size: -
cdr3_aa: CAIRHLRGYEQYF
cdr3_nt: TGTGCCATCAGACATCTCAGGGGGTACGAGCAGTACTTC

d_call: -
v_call: TRBV5-1
cdr3_length: 13
j_call: TRBJ2-7
clone_size: few
cdr3_aa: CASRAESAYEQYF
cdr3_nt: TGCGCCAGCAGGGCTGAGTCCGCCTACGAGCAGTACTTC

d_call: TRBD1
v_call: TRBV6-1
cdr3_length: 15
j_call: TRBJ2-7
clone_size: few
cdr3_aa: CASREEGQGTYEQYF
cdr3_nt: TGTGCCAGCAGGGAAGAAGGACAGGGAACCTACGAGCAGTACTTC

d_call: TRBD2
v_call: TRBV20-1
cdr3_length: 14
j_call: TRBJ2-1
clone_size: few
cdr3_aa: CSARGLAGEREQFF
cdr3_nt: TGCAGTGCTAGAGGACTAGCGGGGGAGCGGGAGCAGTTCTTC

d_call: -
v_call: TRBV11-1
cdr3_length: 18
j_call: TRBJ1-1
clone_size: -
cdr3_aa: CASSPRRGQKETPTEAFF
cdr3_nt: TGTGCCAGCAGCCCCCGGCGGGGGCAGAAAGAAACTCCCACTGAAGCTTTCTTT

d_call: -
v_call: TRBV3-1
cdr3_length: 17
j_call: TRBJ2-5
clone_size: few
cdr3_aa: CASSQDTWTALWETQYF
cdr3_nt: TGTGCCAGCAGCCAAGATACCTGGACAGCTTTATGGGAGACCCAGTACTTC

d_call: -
v_call: TRBV12-3/TRBV12-4
cdr3_length: 12
j_call: TRBJ2-7
clone_size: many
cdr3_aa: CASSLHSYEQYF
cdr3_nt: TGTGCCAGCAGTTTACACTCCTACGAGCAGTACTTC

d_call: -
v_call: TRBV7-2
cdr3_length: 14
j_call: TRBJ2-2
clone_size: -
cdr3_aa: CASSVGGYGGELFF
cdr3_nt: TGTGCCAGCAGCGTGGGCGGATACGGCGGGGAGCTGTTTTTT

d_call: -
v_call: TRBV4-3
cdr3_length: 16
j_call: TRBJ1-1
clone_size: -
cdr3_aa: CASSHGTSWENTEAFF
cdr3_nt: TGCGCCAGCAGCCATGGGACCTCTTGGGAGAACACTGAAGCTTTCTTT